This TCR beta chain appears in the sequencing data of a study of CD4 T cells in relation to SARS-CoV-2 and coronaviruses. Trimming removed 0 bases from V and 6 bases from J; junction bases left unmatched: 9. CDR3 size: 17 residues. The germline V gene has CDR1 SGHRS and CDR2 YFSETQ. Before the COVID-19 pandemic, during about 2011-2018, CD4+ T cells were taken from unexposed donors. In the case of this clone: Its antigen is still unknown.

The study, taken as a whole, reports: About 65% of donors had memory CD4+ clonotypes crossrecognizing SARS-CoV-2 and common cold coronavirus spike. Crossreactive clones expanded significantly less to SARS-CoV-2 than monoreactive clones. Each donor contributed either pre-pandemic or post-infection samples, not both. The cross-reactivity analysis covered only spike protein, not other viral proteins.

Measured with immunoSEQ multiplex PCR; TCRdb has only the in-frame clones, and not every one. Among approximately 70,000 clones listed, 90% to 95% were seen once. The receptor comes from a human donor in good health. Sequenced sample: naive CD4+ T cells from PBMCs. This sample's subset: naive CD4+ T cells isolated by negative enrichment. The chain recombines TRBV5-1 with TRBJ2-1, with 10 bases identical to TRBD2. The CDR3 sequence is CASSLGAGGFVSNEQFF. CDR3 DNA sequence: TGCGCCAGCAGCTTGGGAGCGGGGGGGTTTGTGAGCAATGAGCAGTTCTTC.